A selection of T cell receptor beta chains follows, all from one sample in a study of beta chain features in type 1 diabetes. Using immunoSEQ multiplex PCR, the repertoire was profiled, and TCRdb retains in-frame clones only, with some absent. The profile covers 130,000 to 150,000 clones, with 6.9% appearing a single time and around 1.3% taken by the ten largest. The sample taken for sequencing was central memory CD4+ T cells from blood. The receptors here all came from a woman aged 30 to 39 in good health. CDR3s include the opening cysteine and the closing phenylalanine or tryptophan. A D gene is named only where the DNA matches it firmly. Only some rows state a clone size, as once, few, many or a class for expanded clones.

size	J	D	V	length	CDR3	DNA
few	TRBJ2-1	TRBD2	TRBV4-2	15	CASSQEASGVDRQFF	TGTGCCAGCAGCCAAGAGGCTAGCGGGGTCGATAGGCAGTTCTTC
-	TRBJ2-7	-	TRBV18	14	CASSPPVQTYEQYF	TGTGCCAGCTCACCACCGGTTCAGACCTACGAGCAGTACTTC
few	TRBJ2-1	TRBD2	TRBV6-1	14	CASIRAGVIDEQFF	TGTGCCAGCATTCGAGCGGGAGTAATTGATGAGCAGTTCTTC
few	TRBJ1-5	TRBD1	TRBV28	14	CASSPDRENQPQHF	TGTGCCAGCAGTCCCGACAGGGAAAATCAGCCCCAGCATTTT
many	TRBJ1-2	TRBD1	TRBV4-2	17	CASSQDSGTGRSYGYTF	TGTGCCAGCAGCCAGGACTCCGGGACAGGGCGAAGTTATGGCTACACCTTC
many	TRBJ2-6	-	TRBV11-2	17	CASSLVTGVSGANVLTF	TGTGCCAGCAGCTTAGTCACAGGCGTTTCTGGGGCCAACGTCCTGACTTTC
-	TRBJ2-7	TRBD2	TRBV9	15	CASSEGASGRYEQYF	TGTGCCAGCAGCGAGGGGGCTAGCGGGAGGTACGAGCAGTACTTC
-	TRBJ1-3	TRBD1	TRBV29-1	13	CSVGQGRANTIYF	TGCAGCGTAGGACAGGGCCGGGCAAACACCATATATTTT
-	TRBJ2-7	TRBD2	TRBV7-8	15	CASSKTSGRAYEQYF	TGTGCCAGCAGCAAAACTAGCGGGAGGGCTTACGAGCAGTACTTC
few	TRBJ2-3	TRBD2	TRBV18	15	CASSPGLAGTDTQYF	TGTGCCAGCTCACCCGGACTAGCGGGCACAGATACGCAGTATTTT
-	TRBJ2-5	TRBD2	TRBV7-2	15	CASSTIAGAGETQYF	TGTGCCAGCAGTACAATAGCGGGAGCGGGTGAGACCCAGTACTTC
-	TRBJ2-5	TRBD2	TRBV28	15	CASKGGLAGVETQYF	TGTGCCAGCAAGGGAGGACTAGCGGGAGTTGAGACCCAGTACTTC
few	TRBJ2-3	TRBD2	TRBV7-8	15	CASSGLAGITDTQYF	TGTGCCAGCAGCGGACTAGCGGGAATCACAGATACGCAGTATTTT
-	TRBJ2-1	TRBD2	TRBV18	16	CASSPTAGGFMNEQFF	TGTGCCAGCTCACCAACAGCGGGAGGGTTCATGAATGAGCAGTTCTTC
few	TRBJ2-7	-	TRBV2	12	CASKSGPNEQYF	TGTGCCAGCAAGAGCGGACCCAACGAGCAGTACTTC
many	TRBJ1-5	TRBD1	TRBV6-6	15	CASILRDRGNQPQHF	TGTGCCAGCATCCTCCGGGACAGGGGGAATCAGCCCCAGCATTTT
-	TRBJ2-1	TRBD2	TRBV7-3	15	CASSQTSGRAYEQFF	TGTGCCAGCAGCCAGACTAGCGGGAGGGCCTATGAGCAGTTCTTC
-	TRBJ1-3	-	TRBV11-2	17	CASSSPGGGFSGNTIYF	TGTGCCAGCAGCTCCCCGGGGGGGGGATTCTCTGGAAACACCATATATTTT
-	TRBJ2-1	-	TRBV11-1	14	CASSLAKAVNEQFF	TGTGCCAGCAGCTTAGCGAAAGCGGTCAATGAGCAGTTCTTC
many	TRBJ1-1	-	TRBV5-1	15	CASTANAANRAEAFF	TGCGCCAGCACCGCCAATGCAGCCAACCGGGCTGAAGCTTTCTTT
-	TRBJ1-1	-	TRBV28	16	CASSTPGSSVNTEAFF	TGTGCCAGCAGTACTCCAGGATCATCTGTGAACACTGAAGCTTTCTTT
few	TRBJ1-2	TRBD1	TRBV30	13	CAWTTGRGYGYTF	TGTGCCTGGACGACAGGCAGGGGGTATGGCTACACCTTC
few	TRBJ2-1	TRBD2	TRBV6-1	17	CASSGLAGVTPYNEQFF	TGTGCCAGCAGTGGACTAGCGGGAGTCACGCCCTACAATGAGCAGTTCTTC
-	TRBJ2-2	-	TRBV9	18	CASNPLPEPPRDSGELFF	TGTGCCAGCAACCCGCTCCCTGAACCCCCCCGGGATTCCGGGGAGCTGTTTTTT
-	TRBJ1-5	-	TRBV14	18	CASSQEWSGGGYSQPQHF	TGTGCCAGCAGCCAAGAATGGTCCGGCGGGGGCTATTCTCAGCCCCAGCATTTT
few	TRBJ2-3	TRBD1	TRBV18	16	CASSLYPGTDTDTQYF	TGTGCCAGCTCATTATACCCCGGGACAGACACAGATACGCAGTATTTT
-	TRBJ2-3	TRBD2	TRBV15	17	CATSRDGVGGSVDTQYF	TGTGCCACCAGCAGAGATGGGGTCGGCGGGAGTGTAGATACGCAGTATTTT
medium-sized	TRBJ2-5	-	TRBV18	12	CASSPGPETQYF	TGTGCCAGCTCACCGGGCCCCGAGACCCAGTACTTC
many	TRBJ2-3	TRBD2	TRBV9	16	CASSVVGGRPTDTQYF	TGTGCCAGCAGCGTAGTAGGCGGGAGGCCCACAGATACGCAGTATTTT
-	TRBJ2-7	TRBD2	TRBV6-1	13	CASKERGSYEQYF	TGTGCCAGCAAGGAGCGGGGGAGCTACGAGCAGTACTTC
-	TRBJ2-3	-	TRBV6-5	13	CASSRDFTDTQYF	TGTGCCAGCAGCAGGGACTTCACAGATACGCAGTATTTT
-	TRBJ1-1	-	TRBV30	12	CAWNRGNTEAFF	TGTGCCTGGAACCGGGGGAACACTGAAGCTTTCTTT
-	TRBJ2-1	-	TRBV7-8	14	CASSSAPGPLWGVF	TGTGCCAGCAGTTCCGCCCCGGGCCCTCTGTGGGGGGTCTTC
few	TRBJ2-7	TRBD2	TRBV11-2	15	CASSLSSGSPYEQYF	TGTGCCAGCAGCCTCTCTAGCGGGAGTCCCTACGAGCAGTACTTC
few	TRBJ2-3	-	TRBV18	15	CASSPRSDSSDTQYF	TGTGCCAGCTCACCACGGTCGGATAGCTCCGATACGCAGTATTTT
few	TRBJ2-5	-	TRBV27	14	CASSSLFSGETQYF	TGTGCCAGCAGTTCATTGTTCAGCGGGGAGACCCAGTACTTC
few	TRBJ2-7	-	TRBV7-3	13	CASSFSRDGEQYF	TGTGCCAGCAGCTTCTCCAGGGATGGCGAGCAGTACTTC
-	TRBJ1-5	TRBD1	TRBV28	15	CASSFKGARNQPQHF	TGTGCCAGCAGTTTCAAGGGGGCCCGCAATCAGCCCCAGCATTTT
few	TRBJ2-3	-	TRBV7-9	13	CASSFPNTDTQYF	TGTGCCAGCAGCTTCCCCAACACAGATACGCAGTATTTT
many	TRBJ2-7	TRBD2	TRBV4-2	17	CASSQDRSSGPSYEQYF	TGTGCCAGCAGCCAAGATCGTTCTAGCGGGCCATCCTACGAGCAGTACTTC
few	TRBJ2-3	-	TRBV5-1	16	CASSLVQGIGTDTQYF	TGCGCCAGCAGCTTGGTACAGGGTATCGGCACAGATACGCAGTATTTT
few	TRBJ2-4	TRBD2	TRBV2	17	CASSEALTSGRKNIQYF	TGTGCCAGCAGTGAAGCGCTTACTAGCGGGAGAAAAAACATTCAGTACTTC
-	TRBJ2-2	-	TRBV23-1	16	CASTTGQHSSPGSCFF	-
few	TRBJ2-1	-	TRBV19	14	CASGRSPPNNEQFF	TGTGCCAGTGGTCGGAGCCCGCCTAACAATGAGCAGTTCTTC
few	TRBJ2-2	TRBD2	TRBV5-5	16	CASSPKTSGNTGELFF	TGTGCCAGCAGCCCAAAGACTAGCGGTAACACCGGGGAGCTGTTTTTT
-	TRBJ2-3	TRBD2	TRBV6-5	12	CASRAQRETQYF	TGTGCCAGCAGGGCTCAGCGGGAGACGCAGTATTTT
few	TRBJ2-1	-	TRBV10-3	15	CAISEWQGTYNEQFF	TGTGCCATCAGTGAATGGCAGGGAACCTACAATGAGCAGTTCTTC
-	TRBJ1-5	-	TRBV6-1	15	CASSEALGAAQPQHF	TGTGCCAGCAGTGAAGCTTTGGGGGCTGCTCAGCCCCAGCATTTT
-	TRBJ2-2	-	TRBV7-9	15	CASSFSGIGTGELFF	TGTGCCAGCAGCTTCTCAGGGATCGGAACCGGGGAGCTGTTTTTT